This TCR beta chain is drawn from a study of cytotoxic CD8 clonotypes in ibrutinib-treated CLL. Overall study context: Enrolment comprised roughly 11 relapsed/refractory and more than 14 treatment-naive patients; fewer than 18 were IGHV unmutated.

Depths of 1 in 200,000 to 1 in 1 million T cells were the sequencing target. Assay used: immunoSEQ multiplex PCR; TCRdb lists only in-frame clones, some missing. The sample shows some 70,000 clones, 68% of them seen only once. CDR3 length: 16 amino acids. V was pared by 5 bases and J by 0 bases, with 14 bases between. Looked up from germline, CDR1 is SGHAT and CDR2 is FQNNGV. The V and J genes are TRBV11-2 and TRBJ2-1; the D is unclear. The sequence was obtained from a human donor with chronic lymphocytic leukemia. The source was PBMCs, collected after 12 months of ibrutinib treatment. CDR3 amino acids: CASSARSSSSYNEQFF. The CDR3 DNA reads TGTGCCAGCAGCGCCCGTTCCTCCTCCTCCTACAATGAGCAGTTCTTC.